This T cell receptor beta chain comes out of a study of OX40 agonist ivuxolimab in advanced cancers. Study information: Ivuxolimab, an agonist antibody against OX40 (CD134), was given to patients. A mean age of around 60 years, range about 20 to 79, was recorded, and roughly 80% were male. Points from the study as a whole: Certain nonresponders likewise exhibited a low normalized T-cell clonal expansion.

Assay used: immunoSEQ multiplex PCR; TCRdb lists only in-frame clones, some missing. The sample contains approximately 46,000 clones, approximately 80% of which appear only once. Comment on this clone: Its cognate antigen is unknown.

This sequence originates from an adult with an advanced solid tumor such as melanoma, head and neck, liver or kidney cancer. The material sequenced was CD4+ or CD8+ T cells sorted from blood, taken in a trial of the OX40 agonist ivuxolimab.

The CDR3 loop reads CASSSVKGDSVYEQYF. Here the CDR3 DNA reads TGTGCCAGCAGCTCCGTGAAGGGGGATAGTGTTTACGAGCAGTACTTC. V is TRBV11-3 and J is TRBJ2-7; a possible D gene is TRBD1 (6 bases). Germline CDR1 SGHNT, CDR2 YENEEA. CDR3 length equals 16 residues. Trimming stripped 4 bases from V and 4 bases from J, with 20 bases between.